This T cell receptor beta chain was sequenced during a study of vaccination and CD4 T cells after COVID-19. Treatment noted: roughly 10-day PBMC culture with coronavirus spike peptide pools or control peptides (ViraFEST assay). General observations from the study: Median SARS-CoV-2-reactive clonotypes rose from roughly 22 to 38, not significantly. Only after vaccination were a median approximately 88% of convalescents' reactive clones seen.

With respect to this clonotype: Its antigen is not identified.

The Oncomine TCR Beta short-read assay was what sequenced the DNA obtained from cultured CD4+ T cells. MiXCR, run by TCRdb on the PCR reads, gives a single entry per CDR3 protein. Among some 8,700 distinct CDR3 sequences listed, roughly half were seen once. Germline loops: CDR1 SGHNT, CDR2 YYREEE (reference sequence). V lost 5 bases to trimming and J lost 7 bases, with 16 bases between them. CDR3 length: 14 residues. The specimen was CD4+ T cells from blood, cultured in vitro. The receptor comes from a human donor who had recovered from COVID-19. The chain couples TRBV5-4 to TRBJ1-5; D uncertain. CDR3 DNA sequence: TGTGCCAGCAGTTCGGACCCAGCGAACCAGCCCCAGCATTTT. Its protein is CASSSDPANQPQHF.